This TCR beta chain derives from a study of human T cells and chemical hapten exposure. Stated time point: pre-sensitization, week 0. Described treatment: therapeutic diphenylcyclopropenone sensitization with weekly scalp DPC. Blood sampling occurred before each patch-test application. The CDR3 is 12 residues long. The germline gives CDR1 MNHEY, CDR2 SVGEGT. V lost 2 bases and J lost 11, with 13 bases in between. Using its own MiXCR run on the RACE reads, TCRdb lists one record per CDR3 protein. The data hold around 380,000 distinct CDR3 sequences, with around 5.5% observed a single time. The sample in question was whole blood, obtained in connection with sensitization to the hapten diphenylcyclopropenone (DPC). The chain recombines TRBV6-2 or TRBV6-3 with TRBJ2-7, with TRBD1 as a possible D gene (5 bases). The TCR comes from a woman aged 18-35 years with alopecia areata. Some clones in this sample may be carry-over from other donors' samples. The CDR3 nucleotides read TGTGCCAGCAGTTACCAGGCGACAGAGGAGTACTTC. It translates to CASSYQATEEYF.